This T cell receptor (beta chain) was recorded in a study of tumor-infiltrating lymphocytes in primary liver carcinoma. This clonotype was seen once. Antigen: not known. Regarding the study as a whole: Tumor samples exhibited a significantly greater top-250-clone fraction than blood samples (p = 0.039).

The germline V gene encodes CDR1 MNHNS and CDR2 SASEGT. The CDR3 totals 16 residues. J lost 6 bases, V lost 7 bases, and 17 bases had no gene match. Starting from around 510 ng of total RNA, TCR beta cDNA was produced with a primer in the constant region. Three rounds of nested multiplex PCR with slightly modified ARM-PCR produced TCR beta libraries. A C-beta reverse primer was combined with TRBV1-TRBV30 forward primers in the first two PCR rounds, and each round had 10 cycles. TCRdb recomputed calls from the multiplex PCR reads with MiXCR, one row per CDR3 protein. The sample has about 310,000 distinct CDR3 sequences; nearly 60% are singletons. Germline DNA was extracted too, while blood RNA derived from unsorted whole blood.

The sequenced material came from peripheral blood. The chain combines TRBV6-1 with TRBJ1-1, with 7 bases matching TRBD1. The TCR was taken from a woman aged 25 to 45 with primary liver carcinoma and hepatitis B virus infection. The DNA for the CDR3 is TGTGCCAGCATCCTTGACAGGGTGAGCGGCGGCTCTGAAGCTTTCTTT. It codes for CASILDRVSGGSEAFF.